The sequence of this TCR beta chain was determined in a study of blood T cell repertoires in COVID-19. At the level of the study: PBMCs, B-cell-depleted T cells, or T cells provided the cDNA or gDNA that made up the material.

Some clones are missing from TCRdb's copy, which holds only in-frame ones; the method was immunoSEQ multiplex PCR. Here the sample spans about 440,000 clones, about 90% being singletons. This clone was detected only once. V lost 0 bases and J lost 0, with 15 bases in between. Germline lookup yields CDR1 LGHDT and CDR2 YNNKEL (reference sequence). The CDR3 is made up of 18 amino acids. Participant-given clinical history determined each cohort assignment. This rearrangement joins TRBV3-1 (or the pseudogene TRBV3-2) to TRBJ1-3; unclear D gene. The sequence came from a woman under 30 with acute COVID-19. Sequencing input: PBMCs or T cells enriched from blood (not recorded which). The CDR3 protein is CASSQEAPTGFSGNTIYF. The CDR3 DNA is TGTGCCAGCAGCCAAGAGGCCCCGACGGGATTCTCTGGAAACACCATATATTTT.